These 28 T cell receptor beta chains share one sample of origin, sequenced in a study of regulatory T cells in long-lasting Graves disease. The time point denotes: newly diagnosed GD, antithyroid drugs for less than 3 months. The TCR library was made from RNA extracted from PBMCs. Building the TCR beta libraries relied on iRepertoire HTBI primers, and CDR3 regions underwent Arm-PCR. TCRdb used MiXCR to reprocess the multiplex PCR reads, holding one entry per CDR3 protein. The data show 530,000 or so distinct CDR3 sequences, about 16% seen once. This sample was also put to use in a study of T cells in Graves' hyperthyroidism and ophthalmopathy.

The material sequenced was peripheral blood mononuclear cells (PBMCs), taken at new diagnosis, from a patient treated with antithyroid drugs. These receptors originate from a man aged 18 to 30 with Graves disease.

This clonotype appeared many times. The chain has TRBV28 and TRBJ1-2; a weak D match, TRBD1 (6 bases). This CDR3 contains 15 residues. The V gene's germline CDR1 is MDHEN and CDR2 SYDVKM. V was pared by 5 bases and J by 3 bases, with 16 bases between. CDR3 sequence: CASSPRSGAHYGYTF. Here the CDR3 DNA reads TGTGCCAGCAGTCCCCGGTCGGGGGCTCACTATGGCTACACCTTC.

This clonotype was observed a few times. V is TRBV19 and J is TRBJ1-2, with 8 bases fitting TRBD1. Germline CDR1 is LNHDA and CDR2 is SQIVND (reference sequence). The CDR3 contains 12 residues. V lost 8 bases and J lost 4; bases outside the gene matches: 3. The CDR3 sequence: CASGQGRYGYTF. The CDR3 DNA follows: TGTGCCAGTGGACAGGGTCGCTATGGCTACACCTTC.

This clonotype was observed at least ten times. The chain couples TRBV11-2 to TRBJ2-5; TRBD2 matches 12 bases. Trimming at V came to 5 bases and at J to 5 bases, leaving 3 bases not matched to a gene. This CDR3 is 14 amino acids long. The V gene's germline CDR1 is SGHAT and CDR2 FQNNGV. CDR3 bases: TGTGCCAGCAGCCGGACTAGCGGGATGGAGACCCAGTACTTC. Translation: CASSRTSGMETQYF. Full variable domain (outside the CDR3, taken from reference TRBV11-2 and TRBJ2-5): EAGVAQSPRYKIIEKRQSVAFWCNPISGHATLYWYQQILGQGPKLLIQFQNNGVVDDSQLPKDRFSAERLKGVDSTLKIQPAKLEDSAVYLCASSRTSGMETQYFGPGTRLLVL.

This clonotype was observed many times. This chain's CDR3 is CASSQGSGATNQPQHF. The CDR3 nucleotides read TGTGCCAGCAGCCAAGGCTCAGGGGCGACGAATCAGCCCCAGCATTTT. The chain employs TRBV3-1 and TRBJ1-5; D possibly corresponds to TRBD1 (6 bases). The CDR3 runs 16 residues. In germline, CDR1 is LGHDT, CDR2 YNNKEL (reference sequence). The V gene lost 1 base and the J gene lost 4 bases, with 14 bases spanning the gap.

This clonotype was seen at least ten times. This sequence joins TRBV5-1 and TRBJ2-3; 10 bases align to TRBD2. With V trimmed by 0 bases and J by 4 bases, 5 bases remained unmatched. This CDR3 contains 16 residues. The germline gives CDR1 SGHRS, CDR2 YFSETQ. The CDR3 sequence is CASSLEAGGIPDTQYF. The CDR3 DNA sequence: TGCGCCAGCAGCTTGGAAGCGGGAGGGATCCCAGATACGCAGTATTTT.

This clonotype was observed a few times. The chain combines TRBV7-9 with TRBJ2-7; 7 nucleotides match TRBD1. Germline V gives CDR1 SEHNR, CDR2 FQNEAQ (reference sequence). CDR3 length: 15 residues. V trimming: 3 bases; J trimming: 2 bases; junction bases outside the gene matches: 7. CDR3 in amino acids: CASSFGNTGAYEQYF. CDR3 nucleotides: TGTGCCAGCAGCTTCGGCAACACAGGGGCCTACGAGCAGTACTTC.

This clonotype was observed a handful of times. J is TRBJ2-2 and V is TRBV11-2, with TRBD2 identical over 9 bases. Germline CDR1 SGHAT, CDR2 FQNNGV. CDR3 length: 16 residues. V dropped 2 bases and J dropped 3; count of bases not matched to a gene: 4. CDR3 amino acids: CASSLTLAGYTGELFF. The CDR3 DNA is TGTGCCAGCAGCTTAACCCTAGCGGGGTACACCGGGGAGCTGTTTTTT.

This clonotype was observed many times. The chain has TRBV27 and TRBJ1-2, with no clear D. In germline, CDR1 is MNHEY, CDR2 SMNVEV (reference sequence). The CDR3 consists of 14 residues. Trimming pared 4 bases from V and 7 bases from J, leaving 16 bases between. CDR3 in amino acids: CASSSTLSRIGYTF. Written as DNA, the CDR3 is TGTGCCAGCAGTTCAACCCTCTCTCGGATTGGCTACACCTTC.

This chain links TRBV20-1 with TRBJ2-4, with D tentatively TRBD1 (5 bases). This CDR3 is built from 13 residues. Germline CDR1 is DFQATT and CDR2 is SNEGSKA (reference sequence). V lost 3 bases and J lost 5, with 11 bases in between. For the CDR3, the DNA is TGCAGTGCTAGCCGCCAGGGCGAAAACATTCAGTACTTC. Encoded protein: CSASRQGENIQYF.

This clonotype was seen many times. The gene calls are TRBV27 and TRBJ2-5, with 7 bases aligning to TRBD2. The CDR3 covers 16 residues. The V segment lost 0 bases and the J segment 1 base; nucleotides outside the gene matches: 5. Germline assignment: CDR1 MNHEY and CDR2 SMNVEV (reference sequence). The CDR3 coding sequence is TGTGCCAGCAGTTTATCCCCAGCGGGGACCCAAGAGACCCAGTACTTC. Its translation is CASSLSPAGTQETQYF.

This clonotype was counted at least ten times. The CDR3 spells CASSTHRDIPYEQYF. CDR3 in DNA: TGTGCCAGCAGCACTCACCGGGACATCCCCTACGAGCAGTACTTC. The chain joins TRBV6-1 to TRBJ2-7; possible D gene TRBD1, 6 bases. Trimming took 6 bases from V and 2 from J, leaving 17 bases between them. Germline-derived CDR1 and CDR2 are MNHNS and SASEGT. This CDR3 comprises 15 residues.

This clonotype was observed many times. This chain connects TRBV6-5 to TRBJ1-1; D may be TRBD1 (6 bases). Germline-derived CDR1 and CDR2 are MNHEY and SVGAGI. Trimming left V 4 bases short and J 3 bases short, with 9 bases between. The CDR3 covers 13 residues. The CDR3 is CASSWQGYTEAFF. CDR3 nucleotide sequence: TGTGCCAGCAGTTGGCAGGGGTACACTGAAGCTTTCTTT.

The CDR3 here is CASSMGQVNEQFF. The CDR3 nucleotides are TGTGCCAGTAGTATGGGACAGGTCAATGAGCAGTTCTTC. The J gene is TRBJ2-1, the V gene TRBV19; 8 bases align to TRBD1. The CDR3 consists of 13 residues. With V trimmed by 3 bases and J by 6 bases, 1 base remained unmatched. Per germline, CDR1 LNHDA and CDR2 SQIVND (reference sequence).

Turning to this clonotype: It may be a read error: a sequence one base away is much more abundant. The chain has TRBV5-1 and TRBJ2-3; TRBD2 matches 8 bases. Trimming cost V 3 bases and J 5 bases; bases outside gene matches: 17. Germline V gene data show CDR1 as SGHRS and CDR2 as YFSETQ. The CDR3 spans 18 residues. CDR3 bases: TGCGCCAGCAGCTCCTCGCAGTCCGGGAGGGCCGCCGGAGATACGCAGTATTTT. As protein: CASSSSQSGRAAGDTQYF. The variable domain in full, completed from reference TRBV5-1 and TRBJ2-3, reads KAGVTQTPRYLIKTRGQQVTLSCSPISGHRSVSWYQQTPGQGLQFLFEYFSETQRNKGNFPGRFSGRQFSNSRSEMNVSTLELGDSALYLCASSSSQSGRAAGDTQYFGPGTRLTVL.

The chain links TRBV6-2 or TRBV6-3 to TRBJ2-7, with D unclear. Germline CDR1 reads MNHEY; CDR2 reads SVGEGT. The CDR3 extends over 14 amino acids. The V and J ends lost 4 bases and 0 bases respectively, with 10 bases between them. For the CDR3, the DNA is TGTGCCAGCAGTTCCGACCGAGTCTCCTACGAGCAGTACTTC. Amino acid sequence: CASSSDRVSYEQYF.

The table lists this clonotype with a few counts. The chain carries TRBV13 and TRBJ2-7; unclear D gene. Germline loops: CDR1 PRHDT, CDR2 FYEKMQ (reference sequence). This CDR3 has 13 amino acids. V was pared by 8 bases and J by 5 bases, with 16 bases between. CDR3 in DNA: TGTGCCAGCCAAATTTCCGGAGTGAACGAGCAGTACTTC. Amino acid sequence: CASQISGVNEQYF.

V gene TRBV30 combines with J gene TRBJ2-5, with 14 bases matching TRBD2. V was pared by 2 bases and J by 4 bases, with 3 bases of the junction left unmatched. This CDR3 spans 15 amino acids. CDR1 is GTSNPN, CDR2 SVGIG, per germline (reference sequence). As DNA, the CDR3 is TGTGCCTGGAGTTGGACTAGCGGGAGGAGAGAGACCCAGTACTTC. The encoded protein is CAWSWTSGRRETQYF.

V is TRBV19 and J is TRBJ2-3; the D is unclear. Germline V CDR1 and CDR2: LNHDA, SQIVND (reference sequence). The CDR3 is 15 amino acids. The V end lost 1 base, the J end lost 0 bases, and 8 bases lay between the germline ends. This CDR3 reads CASSIVARSTDTQYF. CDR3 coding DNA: TGTGCCAGTAGTATAGTAGCCAGAAGCACAGATACGCAGTATTTT.

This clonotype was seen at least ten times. This CDR3 reads CASSFSGVAGAGTDTQYF. The CDR3 DNA reads TGTGCCAGCAGCTTTTCAGGGGTGGCTGGGGCCGGCACAGATACGCAGTATTTT. The V and J genes are TRBV11-1 and TRBJ2-3; possible D gene TRBD1, 6 bases. V lost 3 bases to trimming and J lost 1 base, with 20 bases between them. Germline CDR1 SGHAT, CDR2 FQDESV (reference sequence). CDR3 size: 18 residues. The full variable domain, with the rest looked up from reference TRBV11-1 and TRBJ2-3, is EAEVAQSPRYKITEKSQAVAFWCDPISGHATLYWYRQILGQGPELLVQFQDESVVDDSQLPKDRFSAERLKGVDSTLKIQPAELGDSAMYLCASSFSGVAGAGTDTQYFGPGTRLTVL.

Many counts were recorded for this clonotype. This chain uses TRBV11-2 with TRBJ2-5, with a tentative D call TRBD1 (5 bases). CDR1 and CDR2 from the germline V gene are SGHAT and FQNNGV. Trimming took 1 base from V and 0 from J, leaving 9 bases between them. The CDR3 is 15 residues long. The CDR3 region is CASSLGQGYQETQYF. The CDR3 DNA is TGTGCCAGCAGCTTAGGGCAGGGCTACCAAGAGACCCAGTACTTC.

The DNA for the CDR3 is TGTGCCTGGAGGACACAGGGGGTAAGAGAAAAACTGTTTTTT. It yields the protein CAWRTQGVREKLFF. V is TRBV30 and J is TRBJ1-4; 8 nucleotides line up with TRBD1. The trim removed 3 bases at V and 8 bases at J, leaving 8 bases unmatched. This CDR3 comprises 14 residues. CDR1 is GTSNPN and CDR2 is SVGIG in the germline V gene (reference sequence). Full variable domain (outside the CDR3, taken from reference TRBV30 and TRBJ1-4): SQTIHQWPATLVQPVGSPLSLECTVEGTSNPNLYWYRQAAGRGLQLLFYSVGIGQISSEVPQNLSASRPQDRQFILSSKKLLLSDSGFYLCAWRTQGVREKLFFGSGTQLSVL.

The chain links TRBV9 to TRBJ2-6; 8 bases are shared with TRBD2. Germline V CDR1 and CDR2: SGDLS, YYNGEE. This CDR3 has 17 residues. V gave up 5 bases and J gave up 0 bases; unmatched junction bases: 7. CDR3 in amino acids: CASSFGTRNSGANVLTF. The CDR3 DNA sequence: TGTGCCAGCAGTTTCGGGACTAGAAACTCTGGGGCCAACGTCCTGACTTTC.

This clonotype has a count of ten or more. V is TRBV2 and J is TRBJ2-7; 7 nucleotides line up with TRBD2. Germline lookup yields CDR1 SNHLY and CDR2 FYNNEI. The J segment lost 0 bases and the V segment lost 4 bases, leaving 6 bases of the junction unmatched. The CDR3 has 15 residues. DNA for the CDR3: TGTGCCAGCAGTGCTCCGGGGGGATACTCCTACGAGCAGTACTTC. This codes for CASSAPGGYSYEQYF.

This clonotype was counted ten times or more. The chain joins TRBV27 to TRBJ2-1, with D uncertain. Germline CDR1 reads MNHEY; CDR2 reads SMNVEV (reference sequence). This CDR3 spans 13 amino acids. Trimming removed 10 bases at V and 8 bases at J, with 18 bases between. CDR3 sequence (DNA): TGTGCCACCCAACGGCCTACATCGGATGAGCAGTTCTTC. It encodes CATQRPTSDEQFF.

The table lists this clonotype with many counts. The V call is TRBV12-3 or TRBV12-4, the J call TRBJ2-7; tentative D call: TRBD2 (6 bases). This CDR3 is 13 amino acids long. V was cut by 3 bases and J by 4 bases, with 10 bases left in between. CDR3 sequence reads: CASSFEGRYEQYF. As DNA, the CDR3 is TGTGCCAGCAGTTTTGAAGGGAGGTACGAGCAGTACTTC.

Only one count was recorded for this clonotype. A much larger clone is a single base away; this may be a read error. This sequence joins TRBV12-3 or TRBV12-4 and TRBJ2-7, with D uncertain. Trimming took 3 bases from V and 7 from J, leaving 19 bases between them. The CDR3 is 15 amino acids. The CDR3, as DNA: TGTGCCAGCAGTTTGATCGGCGCTTACGGCAATGAGCAGTACTTC. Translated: CASSLIGAYGNEQYF.

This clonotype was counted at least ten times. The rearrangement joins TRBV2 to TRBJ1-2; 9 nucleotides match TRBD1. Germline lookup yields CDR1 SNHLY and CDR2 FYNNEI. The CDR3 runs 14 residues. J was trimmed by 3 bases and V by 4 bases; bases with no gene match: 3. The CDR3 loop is CASSAQGADYGYTF. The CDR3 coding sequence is TGTGCCAGCAGTGCACAGGGGGCTGACTATGGCTACACCTTC.

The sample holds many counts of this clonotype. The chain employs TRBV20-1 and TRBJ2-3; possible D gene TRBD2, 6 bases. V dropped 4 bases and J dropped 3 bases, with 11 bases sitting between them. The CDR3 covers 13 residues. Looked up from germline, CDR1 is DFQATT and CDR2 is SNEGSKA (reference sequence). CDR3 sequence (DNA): TGCAGTGCTAAAATGGGGGGAACAGATACGCAGTATTTT. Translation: CSAKMGGTDTQYF.